Described below is a single TCR beta chain sequence and its context. What it binds is unknown. The PCR employed 60 Vbeta primers together with 13 Jbeta primers. The data were produced by immunoSEQ multiplex PCR, yet TCRdb's version contains in-frame clones alone and is incomplete. The sample holds around 40,000 clones, roughly 80% seen once. Trimming removed 4 bases from V and 0 bases from J, with 17 bases in between. The germline CDR1 and CDR2 sequences are LGHNA and YNFKEQ. This CDR3 region has 17 residues. The data were taken from a study of cytomegalovirus exposure and HLA in healthy donors. Findings and caveats of the study: The listing of approximately 160 TCR beta chains classed them as cytomegalovirus-associated. As a later analysis showed, a missense DCLRE1C variant was linked to trimming of TCR beta V- and J-genes.

Sequences were obtained from PBMCs. The origin of this receptor is a man aged 25-40 years in good health and CMV-seronegative. The gene calls are TRBV4-2 and TRBJ2-3; tentatively, D is TRBD2 (7 bases). CDR3 loop: CASSLPEGGASTDTQYF. The CDR3 nucleotides are TGTGCCAGCAGCCTCCCGGAGGGGGGGGCCAGCACAGATACGCAGTATTTT.